The next 32 T cell receptor beta chains were all read from a single sample in a study of shared clonotypes between healthy human individuals. Generated by immunoSEQ multiplex PCR, the TCRdb table keeps only in-frame clones and is missing some. Here the sample spans roughly 2.6 million clones, approximately 94% being singletons. The material sequenced was naive CD4+ T cells sorted from blood. Stated subset: CD45RA+ positively selected. These receptors all come from a man aged 18-30 years in good health.

This clone was recorded only once. This CDR3 is also generated by other DNA sequences in the sample. The chain has TRBV7-2 and TRBJ1-5; D gene uncertain. CDR1 and CDR2 (germline): SGHTA, FQGNSA. The V end lost 1 base, the J end lost 4 bases, and 5 bases lay between the germline ends. This CDR3 comprises 13 residues. The CDR3 bases are TGTGCCAGCAGCTTAGGTTTGAATCAGCCCCAGCATTTT. This translates into CASSLGLNQPQHF.

The chain couples TRBV28 to TRBJ1-2, with D possibly being TRBD1 (5 bases). The CDR3 loop spans 16 amino acids. Germline CDR1 and CDR2: MDHEN and SYDVKM. V was cut by 5 bases and J by 1 base, with 17 bases left in between. CDR3 loop: CASSPPEYRNNYGYTF. The CDR3 region has the DNA TGTGCCAGCAGTCCCCCCGAGTACAGGAATAACTATGGCTACACCTTC.

The V gene is TRBV9, the J gene TRBJ2-1, with a possible D match to TRBD2 (6 bases). The CDR3 consists of 14 residues. Looked up from germline, CDR1 is SGDLS and CDR2 is YYNGEE. Trimming left V 3 bases short and J 8 bases short, with 15 bases between. The CDR3 coding sequence is TGTGCCAGCAGCGCCGGGACTTCGGCCGATGAGCAGTTCTTC. Residues: CASSAGTSADEQFF.

The CDR3 DNA is TGTGCCAGCATAGGGACAGGTAACATCAACTATGGCTACACCTTC. Protein sequence: CASIGTGNINYGYTF. The chain employs TRBV28 and TRBJ1-2, with 8 nucleotides matching TRBD1. Per germline, CDR1 MDHEN and CDR2 SYDVKM. The CDR3 has 15 amino acids. V lost 7 bases to trimming and J lost 2 bases; unmatched junction nucleotides: 9.

The CDR3 region is CSGRRGGGTDTQYF. The CDR3 DNA reads as TGCAGCGGGAGGCGGGGAGGGGGCACAGATACGCAGTATTTT. The chain employs TRBV29-1 and TRBJ2-3; the match to TRBD2 covers 7 bases. The CDR3 runs 14 residues. V shed 7 bases and J 1 base; nucleotides not matched to a gene: 8. Germline V gene sequence: CDR1 SQVTM, CDR2 ANQGSEA.

Points on this clone: This same CDR3 is encoded by further DNA sequences in the sample. The V gene is TRBV5-1, the J gene TRBJ2-5; TRBD2 aligns across 8 bases. Losses at the gene ends were 1 base for V and 1 base for J; bases not matched to a gene: 0. CDR3 size: 14 residues. Germline V lookup: CDR1 SGHRS, CDR2 YFSETQ. The CDR3 is CASSLTSGQETQYF. CDR3 nucleotide sequence: TGCGCCAGCAGCTTGACTAGCGGCCAAGAGACCCAGTACTTC. Variable domain in full (rest from reference TRBV5-1 and TRBJ2-5): KAGVTQTPRYLIKTRGQQVTLSCSPISGHRSVSWYQQTPGQGLQFLFEYFSETQRNKGNFPGRFSGRQFSNSRSEMNVSTLELGDSALYLCASSLTSGQETQYFGPGTRLLVL.

The V and J genes are TRBV7-2 and TRBJ2-7; possibly TRBD2 for D (6 bases). Germline loops: CDR1 SGHTA, CDR2 FQGNSA. The CDR3 extends over 17 amino acids. The ends were cut back, 5 bases at V and 2 bases at J, with 22 bases in the middle. CDR3 in amino acids: CASSRTGAEEYPYEQYF. CDR3 coding DNA: TGTGCCAGCAGCCGCACGGGAGCGGAGGAGTATCCCTACGAGCAGTACTTC. Full variable domain (missing parts from reference TRBV7-2 and TRBJ2-7): GAGVSQSPSNKVTEKGKDVELRCDPISGHTALYWYRQSLGQGLEFLIYFQGNSAPDKSGLPSDRFSAERTGGSVSTLTIQRTQQEDSAVYLCASSRTGAEEYPYEQYFGPGTRLTVT.

The chain carries TRBV19 and TRBJ2-1; no firm D call. Germline V gene data show CDR1 as LNHDA and CDR2 as SQIVND (reference sequence). With 8 bases removed from V and 11 bases from J, the gap between germline ends came to 19 bases. CDR3 size: 13 residues. CDR3 in amino acids: CASGEVDLAKQFF. The CDR3 DNA reads as TGTGCCAGTGGTGAGGTTGACTTGGCTAAGCAGTTCTTC. Filled out from reference TRBV19 and TRBJ2-1, the complete variable domain reads DGGITQSPKYLFRKEGQNVTLSCEQNLNHDAMYWYRQDPGQGLRLIYYSQIVNDFQKGDIAEGYSVSREKKESFPLTVTSAQKNPTAFYLCASGEVDLAKQFFGPGTRLTVL.

The chain employs TRBV18 and TRBJ1-5, with D unresolved. Germline CDR1 KGHSH, CDR2 LQKENI. Trimming pared 2 bases from V and 1 base from J, leaving 9 bases between. This CDR3 contains 15 residues. Here the CDR3 DNA reads TGTGCCAGCTCACCAAGCGTAGTCAGCAATCAGCCCCAGCATTTT. Its translation is CASSPSVVSNQPQHF.

This clone was observed once. The chain recombines TRBV28 with TRBJ2-7; D uncertain. The V end was cut by 1 base, the J end by 6 bases, with 19 bases between. The germline CDR1 and CDR2 sequences are MDHEN and SYDVKM. The CDR3 loop spans 16 amino acids. CDR3 bases: TGTGCCAGCAGTTTATACCCAGGAACGATCGTGGGCGAGCAGTACTTC. Residues: CASSLYPGTIVGEQYF.

CDR3: CASSQEGDRNNSPLHF. Here the CDR3 DNA reads TGTGCCAGCAGCCAAGAAGGGGACAGGAATAATTCACCCCTCCACTTT. The chain employs TRBV4-2 and TRBJ1-6; 8 nucleotides align to TRBD1. V gave up 0 bases and J gave up 5 bases; unmatched junction bases: 3. This CDR3 comprises 16 residues. Germline V gene data show CDR1 as LGHNA and CDR2 as YNFKEQ.

The chain joins TRBV11-3 to TRBJ1-1, with a weak D call TRBD1 (5 bases). The germline gives CDR1 SGHNT, CDR2 YENEEA. Trimming cost V 4 bases and J 2 bases, with 8 bases left between them. CDR3 length: 13 amino acids. The CDR3: CASSWGGNTEAFF. The CDR3 region has the DNA TGTGCCAGCAGCTGGGGGGGAAACACTGAAGCTTTCTTT.

This chain links TRBV7-6 with TRBJ2-1, with 9 bases that match TRBD1. This CDR3 is built from 14 residues. The germline V gene encodes CDR1 SGHVS and CDR2 FNYEAQ. Unmatched junction bases numbered 6, after V lost 5 bases and J lost 7 bases. The CDR3 loop reads CASSQGQGGNEQFF. The CDR3 DNA reads as TGTGCCAGCAGCCAGGGACAGGGAGGGAATGAGCAGTTCTTC.

The genes are TRBV28 and TRBJ1-6; D unresolved. Germline CDR1 MDHEN, CDR2 SYDVKM. This CDR3 has 12 amino acids. Trimming stripped 2 bases from V and 16 bases from J, with 12 bases between. The CDR3: CASSLRTLSLHF. The CDR3 DNA reads TGTGCCAGCAGTTTAAGGACCCTATCTCTCCACTTT.

Only one count was recorded for this clone. V is TRBV27 and J is TRBJ1-6, with a tentative D call TRBD1 (6 bases). The CDR3 sequence is 13 residues long. Germline values: CDR1 MNHEY, CDR2 SMNVEV (reference sequence). The V end lost 3 bases, the J end lost 10 bases, and 10 bases lay between the germline ends. CDR3 region: CASSLKGESPLHF. The CDR3 DNA sequence: TGTGCCAGCAGTTTGAAGGGGGAATCACCCCTCCACTTT.

The chain carries TRBV5-1 and TRBJ1-6; no clear D. The CDR3 has 13 amino acids. CDR1 is SGHRS, CDR2 YFSETQ, per germline. Trimming removed 4 bases at V and 7 bases at J, with 9 bases between. For the CDR3, the DNA is TGCGCCAGCAGCCCAGACCCGAATTCACCCCTCCACTTT. Residues: CASSPDPNSPLHF.

V usage is TRBV5-4 and J usage is TRBJ1-1; no clear D. Germline CDR1 is SGHNT and CDR2 is YYREEE (reference sequence). This CDR3 contains 13 residues. V was clipped by 4 bases and J by 0 bases, with 7 bases between them. The DNA of the CDR3 is TGTGCCAGCAGCGCCGACATGAACACTGAAGCTTTCTTT. It encodes CASSADMNTEAFF.

This clone was seen once. The chain employs TRBV6-1 and TRBJ1-5; D unresolved. The CDR3 contains 14 residues. The germline V and J ends were trimmed by 3 bases and 1 base, with 7 bases remaining between them. The V gene's germline CDR1 is MNHNS and CDR2 SASEGT. CDR3 bases: TGTGCCAGCAGTGACAGGAGAAGCAATCAGCCCCAGCATTTT. It encodes CASSDRRSNQPQHF.

The rearrangement links TRBV9 to TRBJ2-2; 7 bases are shared with TRBD2. V trimming: 0 bases; J trimming: 5 bases; junction bases outside the gene matches: 13. The V gene's germline CDR1 is SGDLS and CDR2 YYNGEE. CDR3 length: 18 residues. The CDR3 region is CASSVAVRSGAGTGELFF. The CDR3, as DNA: TGTGCCAGCAGCGTAGCTGTTAGAAGCGGGGCTGGTACCGGGGAGCTGTTTTTT. Full variable domain (rest looked up from reference TRBV9 and TRBJ2-2): DSGVTQTPKHLITATGQRVTLRCSPRSGDLSVYWYQQSLDQGLQFLIQYYNGEERAKGNILERFSAQQFPDLHSELNLSSLELGDSALYFCASSVAVRSGAGTGELFFGEGSRLTVL.

This chain connects TRBV27 to TRBJ2-2, with 12 bases lining up with TRBD2. J lost 6 bases, V lost 4 bases, and 6 bases had no gene match. Germline V gene sequence: CDR1 MNHEY, CDR2 SMNVEV (reference sequence). The CDR3 has 16 residues. CDR3 coding DNA: TGTGCCAGCAGTTCGTGGACTAGCGGGAAGGCCGGGGAGCTGTTTTTT. It is translated as CASSSWTSGKAGELFF.

The rearrangement joins TRBV7-2 to TRBJ2-7; 8 nucleotides agree with TRBD1. Germline trimming cut 5 bases from V and 0 bases from J; bases unmatched to any gene: 6. The germline V gene has CDR1 SGHTA and CDR2 FQGNSA. The CDR3 contains 15 residues. CDR3 nucleotides: TGTGCCAGCAGCAAACCGGGACAGGCCTCCTACGAGCAGTACTTC. Its protein product is CASSKPGQASYEQYF.

This clone appeared once. The gene calls are TRBV6-1 and TRBJ2-2; D unresolved. Per germline, CDR1 MNHNS and CDR2 SASEGT. Trimming cost V 2 bases and J 5 bases, with 12 bases left between them. The CDR3 is made up of 15 amino acids. CDR3 nucleotide sequence: TGTGCCAGCAGTGAACTGGGCTATGGGACCGGGGAGCTGTTTTTT. This sequence encodes CASSELGYGTGELFF.

The V gene is TRBV28, the J gene TRBJ2-7; D may be TRBD1 or TRBD2 (6 bases each). This CDR3 is 15 amino acids long. Deletions cut 2 bases from V and 2 bases from J, with 13 bases between. Germline loops: CDR1 MDHEN, CDR2 SYDVKM. CDR3: CASSLGGGPPYEQYF. In DNA form, the CDR3 reads TGTGCCAGCAGTTTAGGTGGGGGGCCCCCCTACGAGCAGTACTTC.

This chain uses TRBV2 with TRBJ2-5, with 8 nucleotides matching TRBD1. This CDR3 is built from 19 residues. Per germline, CDR1 SNHLY and CDR2 FYNNEI. V shed 2 bases and J 1 base; nucleotides not matched to a gene: 15. The CDR3 region has the DNA TGTGCCAGCAGTGAAAGAGACAGGGGACGTATACCCGTCCAAGAGACCCAGTACTTC. Amino acids: CASSERDRGRIPVQETQYF.

In the case of this clone: The sample contains more than one DNA sequence encoding this CDR3. The J gene is TRBJ1-1, the V gene TRBV29-1, with D possibly being TRBD1 (5 bases). CDR3 length equals 13 residues. The V gene's germline CDR1 is SQVTM and CDR2 ANQGSEA. The ends were cut back, 4 bases at V and 0 bases at J, with 9 bases in the middle. CDR3 region: CSVVRGLNTEAFF. The DNA of the CDR3 is TGCAGCGTTGTTAGGGGCCTGAACACTGAAGCTTTCTTT. Complete variable domain (other parts from reference TRBV29-1 and TRBJ1-1): SAVISQKPSRDICQRGTSLTIQCQVDSQVTMMFWYRQQPGQSLTLIATANQGSEATYESGFVIDKFPISRPNLTFSTLTVSNMSPEDSSIYLCSVVRGLNTEAFFGQGTRLTVV.

This chain joins TRBV7-9 and TRBJ2-7, with a tentative D call TRBD2 (6 bases). CDR1 and CDR2 (germline): SEHNR, FQNEAQ (reference sequence). V lost 2 bases and J 1 base, leaving 12 bases between the germline ends. The CDR3 covers 15 residues. The CDR3 region has the DNA TGTGCCAGCAGCTTACTGGCTAGCGAGTCCTACGAGCAGTACTTC. Translating gives CASSLLASESYEQYF.

Note on this clone: An end of the junction does not agree with germline; a read error may underlie this. The V gene is TRBV7-7, the J gene TRBJ2-5; 7 positions agree with TRBD2. Germline CDR1 is SSHAT and CDR2 is FNYEAQ (reference sequence). This CDR3 is built from 16 residues. CDR3 in DNA: TGTGCTAGCAGCTTAGCGAGGGCAGCGGGACGGGAGACCCAGTACTTC. Amino acids: CASSLARAAGRETQYF.

V usage is TRBV11-2 and J usage is TRBJ1-6, with D perhaps TRBD1 (6 bases). CDR1 and CDR2 from the germline V gene are SGHAT and FQNNGV. Trimming took 5 bases from V and 12 from J, leaving 14 bases between them. This CDR3 comprises 13 residues. CDR3: CASSKGGLGPLHF. In nucleotides, the CDR3 is TGTGCCAGCAGCAAGGGGGGGCTCGGACCCCTCCACTTT.

V gene TRBV29-1 combines with J gene TRBJ1-2; maybe TRBD1 (5 bases). Germline V gene lookup returns CDR1 SQVTM and CDR2 ANQGSEA. V was cut by 2 bases and J by 8 bases, with 15 bases left in between. This CDR3 contains 13 residues. The CDR3 loop reads CSVERGVRVGYTF. The CDR3 DNA reads TGCAGCGTTGAAAGGGGTGTCCGAGTAGGCTACACCTTC.

The chain joins TRBV9 to TRBJ2-4, with TRBD2 as a possible D gene (5 bases). V was cut by 4 bases and J by 0 bases, with 17 bases left in between. Germline V gene data show CDR1 as SGDLS and CDR2 as YYNGEE. CDR3 length: 17 residues. The CDR3 DNA sequence: TGTGCCAGCAGCCCGTTCGGCGCGGGCGCAGCCAAAAACATTCAGTACTTC. This codes for CASSPFGAGAAKNIQYF.

This rearrangement joins TRBV27 to TRBJ2-7; 10 bases are shared with TRBD1. J was trimmed by 4 bases and V by 4 bases; bases with no gene match: 7. The CDR3 has 15 amino acids. CDR1 is MNHEY, CDR2 SMNVEV, per germline (reference sequence). CDR3 DNA: TGTGCCAGCAGTTCTTTAGGGACAGGGGAGTACGAGCAGTACTTC. This encodes CASSSLGTGEYEQYF.

The J gene is TRBJ2-3, the V gene TRBV10-3, with D possibly TRBD2 on 6 matching bases. The CDR3 totals 15 residues. V was cut by 0 bases and J by 6 bases, with 13 bases left in between. Germline lookup yields CDR1 ENHRY and CDR2 SYGVKD. In DNA, the CDR3 is TGTGCCATCAGTGAGTCTGTCTTAGGAGGGGATACGCAGTATTTT. Protein sequence: CAISESVLGGDTQYF.